This TCR beta chain originates from a study of post-analysis software for immune sequencing data. The overall study: Progressive-relapsing, secondary progressive and relapsing-remitting multiple sclerosis were among the disease courses included. Study-level findings and limits: When patients were compared with controls, 4 or 5 TRBV segments were more frequent, TRBV5-6, TRBV5-1 and TRBV20-1 among them. Same-batch preparations were strongly co-clustered by F measure.

Concerning this clonotype: Its antigen is not known.

Germline CDR1 reads SQVTM; CDR2 reads ANQGSEA. The ends lost 5 bases at V and 4 bases at J; junction bases unmatched: 7. This CDR3 has 13 amino acids. Prepared TCR beta cDNA libraries contained unique molecular identifiers. It was from approximately 0.91 to 9.4 million T cells that 450,000 to 550,000 cDNA molecules came. TCRdb independently ran MiXCR on the PCR reads; one entry per CDR3 protein. The repertoire consists of 650,000 to 850,000 distinct CDR3 sequences, with roughly 50% occurring once and the leading ten covering 4% to 5.5%. The source is a girl aged 10 to 17 with multiple sclerosis. The sequenced sample consisted of blood. The V and J genes are TRBV29-1 and TRBJ2-7; 8 bases match TRBD2. In nucleotides, the CDR3 is TGCAGCGTTAGCGGGAGTCAATTTTACGAGCAGTACTTC. Its protein is CSVSGSQFYEQYF.